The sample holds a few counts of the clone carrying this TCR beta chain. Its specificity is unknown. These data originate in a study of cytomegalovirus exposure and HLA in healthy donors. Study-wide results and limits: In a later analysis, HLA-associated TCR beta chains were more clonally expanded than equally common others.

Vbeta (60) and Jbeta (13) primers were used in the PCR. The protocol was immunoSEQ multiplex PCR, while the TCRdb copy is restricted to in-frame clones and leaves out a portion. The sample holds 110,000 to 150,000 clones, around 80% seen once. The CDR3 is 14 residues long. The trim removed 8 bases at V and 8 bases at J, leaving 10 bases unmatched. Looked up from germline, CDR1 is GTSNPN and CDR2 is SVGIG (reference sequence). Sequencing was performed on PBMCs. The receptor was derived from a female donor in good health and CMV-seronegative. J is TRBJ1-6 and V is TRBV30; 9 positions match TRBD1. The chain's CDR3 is CAHTPGQGDSPLHF. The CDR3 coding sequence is TGTGCCCACACCCCGGGACAGGGAGATTCACCCCTCCACTTT.